The entry below describes one TCR beta chain. Sequence at one end of the junction differs from germline and may be a read error. Using immunoSEQ multiplex PCR, the repertoire was profiled, and TCRdb retains in-frame clones only, with some absent. Here the sample spans 79,000 or so clones, roughly 91% being singletons. This record comes from a study of control samples from healthy donors and cancer patients. Germline CDR1 and CDR2: SGHTA and FQGTGA. This CDR3 region has 13 residues. V gene TRBV7-3 combines with J gene TRBJ2-5; D gene ambiguous. Material for sequencing was PBMCs. This TCR derives from a woman aged 45 to 65 with colorectal cancer. CDR3 sequence: CASRLRVGETQYF. The CDR3 region has the DNA TGTGCCAGCAGGTTAAGGGTGGGAGAGACCCAGTACTTC. The entire variable domain, with the rest obtained from reference TRBV7-3 and TRBJ2-5, is as follows: GAGVSQTPSNKVTEKGKYVELRCDPISGHTALYWYRQSLGQGPEFLIYFQGTGAADDSGLPNDRFFAVRPEGSVSTLKIQRTERGDSAVYLCASRLRVGETQYFGPGTRLLVL.